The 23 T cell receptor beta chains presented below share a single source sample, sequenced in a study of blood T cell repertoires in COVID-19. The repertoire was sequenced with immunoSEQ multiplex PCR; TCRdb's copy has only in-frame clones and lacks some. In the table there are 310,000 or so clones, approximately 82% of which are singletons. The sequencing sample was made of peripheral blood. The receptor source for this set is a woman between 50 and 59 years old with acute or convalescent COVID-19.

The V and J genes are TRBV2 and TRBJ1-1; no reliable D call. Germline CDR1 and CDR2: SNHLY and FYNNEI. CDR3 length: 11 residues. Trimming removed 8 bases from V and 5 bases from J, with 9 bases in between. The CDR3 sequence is CASDAGTEAFF. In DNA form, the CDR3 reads TGTGCCAGCGATGCGGGGACTGAAGCTTTCTTT.

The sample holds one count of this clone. The CDR3 coding sequence is TGTGCCAGCAGTCAGCTACGGGACTCTGGAAACACCATATATTTT. This translates into CASSQLRDSGNTIYF. V and J are TRBV28 and TRBJ1-3, with D unresolved. Trimming cost V 5 bases and J 0 bases, with 11 bases left between them. The germline V gene has CDR1 MDHEN and CDR2 SYDVKM. The CDR3 extends over 15 amino acids.

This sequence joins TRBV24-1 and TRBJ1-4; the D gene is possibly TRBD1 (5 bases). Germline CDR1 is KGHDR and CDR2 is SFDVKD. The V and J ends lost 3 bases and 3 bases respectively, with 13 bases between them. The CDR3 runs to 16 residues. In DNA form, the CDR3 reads TGTGCCACCAGTGATGCGGCGGGGGGTTCTAATGAAAAACTGTTTTTT. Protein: CATSDAAGGSNEKLFF.

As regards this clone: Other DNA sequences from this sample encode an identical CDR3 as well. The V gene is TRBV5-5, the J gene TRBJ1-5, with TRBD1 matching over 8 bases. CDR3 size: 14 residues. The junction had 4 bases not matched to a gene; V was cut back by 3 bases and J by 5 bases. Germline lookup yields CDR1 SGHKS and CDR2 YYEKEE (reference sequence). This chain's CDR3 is CASSSGQGHQPQHF. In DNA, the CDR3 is TGTGCCAGCAGCTCAGGACAGGGACATCAGCCCCAGCATTTT.

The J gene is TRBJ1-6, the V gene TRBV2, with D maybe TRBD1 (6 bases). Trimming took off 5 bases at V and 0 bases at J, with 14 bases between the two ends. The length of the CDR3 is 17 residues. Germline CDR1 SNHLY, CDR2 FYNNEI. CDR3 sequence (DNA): TGTGCCAGCAGTTCCCGACAGGCCTTCTCCTATAATTCACCCCTCCACTTT. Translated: CASSSRQAFSYNSPLHF.

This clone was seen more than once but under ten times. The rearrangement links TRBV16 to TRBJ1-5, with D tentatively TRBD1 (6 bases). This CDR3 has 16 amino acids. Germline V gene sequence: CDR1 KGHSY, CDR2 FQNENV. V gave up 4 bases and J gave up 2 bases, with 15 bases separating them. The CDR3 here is CASSLTGYRGNQPQHF. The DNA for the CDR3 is TGTGCCAGCAGCCTCACAGGGTATCGGGGCAATCAGCCCCAGCATTTT.

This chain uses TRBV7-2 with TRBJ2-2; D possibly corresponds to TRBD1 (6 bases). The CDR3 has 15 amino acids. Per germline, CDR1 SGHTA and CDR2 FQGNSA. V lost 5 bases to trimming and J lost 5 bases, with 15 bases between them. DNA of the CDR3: TGTGCCAGCAGCCTCCGGGACAAACAAACCGGGGAGCTGTTTTTT. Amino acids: CASSLRDKQTGELFF.

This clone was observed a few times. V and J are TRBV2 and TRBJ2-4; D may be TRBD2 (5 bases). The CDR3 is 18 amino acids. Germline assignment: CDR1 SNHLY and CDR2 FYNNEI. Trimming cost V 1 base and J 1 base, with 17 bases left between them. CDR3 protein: CASSEEVAGGQAKNIQYF. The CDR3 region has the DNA TGTGCCAGCAGTGAAGAAGTTGCGGGCGGTCAGGCCAAAAACATTCAGTACTTC.

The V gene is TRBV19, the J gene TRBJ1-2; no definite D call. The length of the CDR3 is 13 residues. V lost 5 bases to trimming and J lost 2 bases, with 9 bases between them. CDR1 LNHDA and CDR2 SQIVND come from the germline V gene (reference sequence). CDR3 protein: CASSLHFNYGYTF. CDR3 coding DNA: TGTGCCAGTAGTCTTCACTTCAACTATGGCTACACCTTC.

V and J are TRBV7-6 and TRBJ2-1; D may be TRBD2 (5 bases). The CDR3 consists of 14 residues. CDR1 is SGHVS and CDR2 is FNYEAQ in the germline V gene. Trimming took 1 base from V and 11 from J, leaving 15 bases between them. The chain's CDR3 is CASSLESGSLKQFF. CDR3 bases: TGTGCCAGCAGCTTAGAATCTGGGAGTTTGAAGCAGTTCTTC.

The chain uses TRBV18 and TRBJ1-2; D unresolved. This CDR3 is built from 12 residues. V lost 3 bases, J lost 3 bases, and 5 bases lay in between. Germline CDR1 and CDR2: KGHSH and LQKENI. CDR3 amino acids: CASSPGDYGYTF. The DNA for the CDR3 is TGTGCCAGCTCACCCGGGGACTATGGCTACACCTTC.

CDR3 loop: CASSEDGRGLGEKLFF. Written as DNA, the CDR3 is TGCGCCAGCAGTGAGGACGGCAGGGGGCTTGGTGAAAAACTGTTTTTT. The chain has TRBV10-2 and TRBJ1-4; 8 nucleotides agree with TRBD1. The germline CDR1 and CDR2 sequences are WSHSY and SAAADI. This CDR3 has 16 amino acids. J was trimmed by 7 bases and V by 2 bases; bases with no gene match: 9.

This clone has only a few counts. The CDR3 region is CASSEGLAGYEQYF. DNA for the CDR3: TGTGCCAGCAGCGAGGGACTAGCGGGCTACGAGCAGTACTTC. This sequence joins TRBV7-9 and TRBJ2-7; 12 bases line up with TRBD2. V lost 5 bases, J lost 3 bases, and 2 bases stayed unmatched. The CDR3 runs 14 residues. Germline V lookup: CDR1 SEHNR, CDR2 FQNEAQ (reference sequence).

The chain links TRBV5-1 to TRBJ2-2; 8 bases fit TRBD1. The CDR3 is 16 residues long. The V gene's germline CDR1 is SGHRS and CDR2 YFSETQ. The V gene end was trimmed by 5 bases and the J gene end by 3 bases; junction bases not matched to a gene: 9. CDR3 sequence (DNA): TGCGCCAGCAGTCCCACCGGGACAGGTTACACCGGGGAGCTGTTTTTT. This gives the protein CASSPTGTGYTGELFF.

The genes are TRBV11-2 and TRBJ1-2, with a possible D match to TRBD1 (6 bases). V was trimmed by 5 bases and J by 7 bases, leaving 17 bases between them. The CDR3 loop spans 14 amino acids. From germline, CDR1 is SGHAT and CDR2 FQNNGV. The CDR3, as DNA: TGTGCCAGCAGCCATCTGGGGGGGGCTGGTGGCTACACCTTC. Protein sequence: CASSHLGGAGGYTF.

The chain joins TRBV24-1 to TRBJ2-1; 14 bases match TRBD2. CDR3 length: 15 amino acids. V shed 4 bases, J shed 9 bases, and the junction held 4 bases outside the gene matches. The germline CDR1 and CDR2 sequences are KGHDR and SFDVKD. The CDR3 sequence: CATSDPGLAGAEQFF. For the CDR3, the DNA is TGTGCCACCAGTGACCCGGGACTAGCGGGGGCTGAGCAGTTCTTC.

CDR3 sequence reads: CASGPQSGGAGYNEQFF. The DNA of the CDR3 is TGTGCTAGTGGCCCCCAGTCGGGGGGCGCGGGGTACAATGAGCAGTTCTTC. This chain joins TRBV12-5 and TRBJ2-1; D possibly corresponds to TRBD2 (7 bases). Germline CDR1 is LGHNT and CDR2 is FRNRAP. V lost 6 bases and J 4 bases, leaving 22 bases between the germline ends. The CDR3 has 17 residues.

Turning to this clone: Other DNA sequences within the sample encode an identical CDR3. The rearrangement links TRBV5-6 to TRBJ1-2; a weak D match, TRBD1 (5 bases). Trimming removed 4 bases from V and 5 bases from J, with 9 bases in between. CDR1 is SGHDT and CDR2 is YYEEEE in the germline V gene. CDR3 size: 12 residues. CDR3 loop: CASSPGDYGYTF. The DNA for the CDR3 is TGTGCCAGCAGCCCGGGGGATTATGGCTACACCTTC.

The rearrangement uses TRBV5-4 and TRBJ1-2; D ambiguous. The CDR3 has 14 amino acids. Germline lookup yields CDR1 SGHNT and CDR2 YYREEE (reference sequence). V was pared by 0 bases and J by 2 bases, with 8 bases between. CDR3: CASSLAMENYGYTF. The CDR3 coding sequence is TGTGCCAGCAGCTTGGCCATGGAGAACTATGGCTACACCTTC.

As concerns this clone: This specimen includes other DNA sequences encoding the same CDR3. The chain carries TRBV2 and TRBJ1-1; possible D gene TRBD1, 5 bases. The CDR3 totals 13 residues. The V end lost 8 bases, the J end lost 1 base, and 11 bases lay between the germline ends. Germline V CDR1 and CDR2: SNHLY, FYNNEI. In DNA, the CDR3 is TGTGCCAGCCGGGACTCCAGGAACACTGAAGCTTTCTTT. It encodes CASRDSRNTEAFF.

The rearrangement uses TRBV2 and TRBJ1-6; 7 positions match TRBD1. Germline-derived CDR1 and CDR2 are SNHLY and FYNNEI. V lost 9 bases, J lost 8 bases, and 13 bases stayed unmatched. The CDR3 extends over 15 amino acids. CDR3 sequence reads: CASGEQGPVDSPLHF. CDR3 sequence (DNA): TGTGCCAGTGGTGAACAGGGGCCGGTGGATTCACCCCTCCACTTT.

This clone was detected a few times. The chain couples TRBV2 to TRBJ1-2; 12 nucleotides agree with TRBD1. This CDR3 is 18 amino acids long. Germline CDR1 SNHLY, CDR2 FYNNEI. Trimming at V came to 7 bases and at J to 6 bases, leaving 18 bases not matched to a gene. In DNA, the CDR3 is TGTGCCAGCAACCGCTTCGGGACAGGGGGCGCAGTCAGGAATGGCTACACCTTC. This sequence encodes CASNRFGTGGAVRNGYTF.

The DNA of the CDR3 is TGTGCCAGCAGCGGGGGGACTACCATTGAGCAGTTCTTC. This gives the protein CASSGGTTIEQFF. V and J are TRBV9 and TRBJ2-1, with TRBD2 matching over 7 bases. Germline V CDR1 and CDR2: SGDLS, YYNGEE. The CDR3 totals 13 residues. Trimming removed 3 bases from V and 9 bases from J; junction bases left unmatched: 6.